The 21 T cell receptor beta chains below come from one sample, sequenced in a study of siplizumab effects on memory and regulatory T cells. Produced via immunoSEQ multiplex PCR; TCRdb's table is partial and in-frame only. The sample lists 70,000 to 95,000 clones, approximately 97% occurring once. Sequencing input: naive CD4+ T cells sorted from blood. The receptors here all came from a human donor in good health.

The chain uses TRBV10-3 and TRBJ1-2, with 7 bases aligning to TRBD1. V lost 0 bases, J lost 3 bases, and 7 bases stayed unmatched. The V gene's germline CDR1 is ENHRY and CDR2 SYGVKD. The CDR3 spans 16 residues. The CDR3 is CAISESGQGEDYGYTF. The CDR3 DNA reads as TGTGCCATCAGTGAGTCTGGGCAGGGGGAGGACTATGGCTACACCTTC.

The chain has TRBV4-3 and TRBJ2-5; the match to TRBD1 covers 8 bases. Trimming cost V 2 bases and J 5 bases; bases outside gene matches: 10. The CDR3 totals 16 residues. CDR1 LGHNA and CDR2 YSLEER come from the germline V gene. The DNA for the CDR3 is TGCGCCAGCAGCCAAAAATACAGGGGGGACGGGGAGACCCAGTACTTC. Translating gives CASSQKYRGDGETQYF.

The chain is built from TRBV2 and TRBJ2-1; a weak D match, TRBD1 (6 bases). V lost 7 bases to trimming and J lost 10 bases, with 17 bases between them. Germline CDR1 reads SNHLY; CDR2 reads FYNNEI. The CDR3 runs 13 residues. Written as DNA, the CDR3 is TGTGCCAGCACCTCGGATGGGGGCACGGAGCAGTTCTTC. It encodes CASTSDGGTEQFF.

The chain couples TRBV29-1 to TRBJ1-1; tentatively, D is TRBD1 (5 bases). The V gene lost 7 bases and the J gene lost 5 bases, with 14 bases spanning the gap. This CDR3 region has 12 residues. In germline, CDR1 is SQVTM, CDR2 ANQGSEA. Written as DNA, the CDR3 is TGCAGCGGGCAGGCAGGGAGGACTGAAGCTTTCTTT. This encodes CSGQAGRTEAFF.

J is TRBJ2-3 and V is TRBV7-2, with 9 positions matching TRBD2. The V gene end was trimmed by 7 bases and the J gene end by 2 bases; junction bases not matched to a gene: 4. The CDR3 is 14 residues long. Germline V gene sequence: CDR1 SGHTA, CDR2 FQGNSA. CDR3 in DNA: TGTGCCAGCAACCTAGCGGGACCCACAGATACGCAGTATTTT. Translating it yields CASNLAGPTDTQYF.

The chain combines TRBV6-1 with TRBJ2-3, with a tentative D call TRBD1 (5 bases). Germline CDR1 MNHNS, CDR2 SASEGT. V lost 8 bases and J 8 bases, leaving 14 bases between the germline ends. The CDR3 covers 12 residues. DNA of the CDR3: TGTGCCAGCTCTCAGAGCAGGGCTACGCAGTATTTT. It specifies CASSQSRATQYF.

This clone was seen just once. V and J are TRBV7-9 and TRBJ2-2; 13 bases are shared with TRBD2. CDR3 length: 19 amino acids. After removal of 4 bases from V and 4 bases from J, the junction contained 12 bases not matched to a gene. Germline-derived CDR1 and CDR2 are SEHNR and FQNEAQ (reference sequence). The CDR3, as DNA: TGTGCCAGCAGCTCCCCCGGACTAGCGGGGGTGCGGGGCACCGGGGAGCTGTTTTTT. It is translated as CASSSPGLAGVRGTGELFF.

In this sample, this clone turned up once. This chain joins TRBV12-2 and TRBJ2-3; the table's TRBD1 call for D was not verified on the DNA. TRBV12-2 counts as a pseudogene. There are 17 residues in the CDR3. This CDR3 is CASRHQAPGQGTDTQYF. The CDR3 bases are TGTGCAAGTCGCCACCAGGCCCCGGGACAGGGTACAGATACGCAGTATTTT.

CDR3 protein: CASSGTEAFF. The CDR3 DNA reads as TGTGCCAGCAGTGGCACTGAAGCTTTCTTT. The chain joins TRBV6-4 to TRBJ1-1; D not resolved. The CDR3 has 10 amino acids. V gave up 4 bases and J gave up 4 bases, with 1 base separating them. CDR1 and CDR2 from the germline V gene are MRHNA and SNTAGT.

This chain connects TRBV28 to TRBJ1-2; no clear D gene. The CDR3 loop spans 11 amino acids. Per germline, CDR1 MDHEN and CDR2 SYDVKM. Trimming cost V 6 bases and J 4 bases, with 6 bases left between them. CDR3 in DNA: TGTGCCAGCAGCGTGACCTATGGCTACACCTTC. This sequence encodes CASSVTYGYTF.

About this clone itself: The same CDR3 is also encoded by other DNA sequences in this sample. The chain employs TRBV14 and TRBJ1-2, with 8 bases lining up with TRBD1. This CDR3 comprises 13 residues. CDR1 is SGHDN, CDR2 FVKESK, per germline. V lost 4 bases, J lost 4 bases, and 2 bases stayed unmatched. CDR3 nucleotide sequence: TGTGCCAGCAGCCCGGACAGGGTCTATGGCTACACCTTC. Protein sequence: CASSPDRVYGYTF.

The rearrangement uses TRBV6-6 and TRBJ2-5, with D unresolved. Germline assignment: CDR1 MNHNY and CDR2 SVGAGI (reference sequence). The V end lost 5 bases, the J end lost 5 bases, and 9 bases lay between the germline ends. CDR3 length equals 12 residues. The CDR3 bases are TGTGCCAGCAGTCGCCCTGACGAGACCCAGTACTTC. Protein: CASSRPDETQYF.

This CDR3 reads CAWSGETLRGLVYEQYF. In nucleotides, the CDR3 is TGTGCCTGGAGTGGGGAGACCTTAAGGGGGTTAGTCTACGAGCAGTACTTC. This chain connects TRBV30 to TRBJ2-7, with D possibly TRBD1 on 6 matching bases. Germline CDR1 reads GTSNPN; CDR2 reads SVGIG (reference sequence). Trimming shortened V by 1 base and J by 3 bases, and 22 bases separated the two germline ends. This CDR3 is 17 amino acids long.

This clone was found once. The J gene is TRBJ2-2, the V gene TRBV25-1; D not certain. The CDR3 has 15 amino acids. CDR1 is MGHDK and CDR2 is SYGVNS in the germline V gene. The V end lost 3 bases, the J end lost 6 bases, and 14 bases lay between the germline ends. The CDR3 DNA sequence: TGTGCCAGCAGTGAGAAGCTTTTGTTCCCCGGGGAGCTGTTTTTT. Translating gives CASSEKLLFPGELFF.

The CDR3 reads CASTPLGTDYGYTF. Written as DNA, the CDR3 is TGTGCCAGCACCCCATTAGGGACGGATTATGGCTACACCTTC. The rearrangement uses TRBV9 and TRBJ1-2, with D tentatively TRBD1 (5 bases). V shed 6 bases and J shed 5 bases, with 17 bases lying between them. Per germline, CDR1 SGDLS and CDR2 YYNGEE. The CDR3 spans 14 residues. Full variable domain (missing parts from reference TRBV9 and TRBJ1-2): DSGVTQTPKHLITATGQRVTLRCSPRSGDLSVYWYQQSLDQGLQFLIQYYNGEERAKGNILERFSAQQFPDLHSELNLSSLELGDSALYFCASTPLGTDYGYTFGSGTRLTVV.

A single count supports this clone. The chain links TRBV5-4 to TRBJ2-7, with 11 bases lining up with TRBD2. V lost 9 bases, J lost 1 base, and 3 bases stayed unmatched. CDR3 length equals 13 residues. Germline CDR1 and CDR2: SGHNT and YYREEE (reference sequence). CDR3 loop: CAISGGGSYEQYF. The CDR3 DNA reads as TGTGCCATTAGCGGGGGGGGATCCTACGAGCAGTACTTC.

This clone was recorded only once. The gene calls are TRBV4-2 and TRBJ1-2; D is undetermined. This CDR3 contains 16 residues. Germline loops: CDR1 LGHNA, CDR2 YNFKEQ. The V end was cut by 0 bases, the J end by 0 bases, with 11 bases between. CDR3 protein: CASSQDRGPPNYGYTF. The CDR3 DNA follows: TGTGCCAGCAGCCAAGATAGAGGGCCGCCTAACTATGGCTACACCTTC.

The J gene is TRBJ1-4, the V gene TRBV2, with 8 bases lining up with TRBD1. Unmatched junction bases numbered 5, after V lost 3 bases and J lost 8 bases. CDR1 and CDR2 from the germline V gene are SNHLY and FYNNEI. The CDR3 runs to 14 residues. CDR3: CASSDGQGGEKLFF. As DNA, the CDR3 is TGTGCCAGCAGTGATGGACAGGGAGGGGAAAAACTGTTTTTT.

This sequence joins TRBV7-9 and TRBJ2-2, with D possibly matching TRBD1 (5 bases). There are 15 residues in the CDR3. V was shortened by 3 bases and J by 1 base, with 9 bases between the two germline ends. CDR1 is SEHNR and CDR2 is FQNEAQ in the germline V gene (reference sequence). The CDR3: CASSFLTGNTGELFF. CDR3 bases: TGTGCCAGCAGCTTCCTCACAGGGAACACCGGGGAGCTGTTTTTT.

This clone was seen once. The chain combines TRBV5-1 with TRBJ2-7; the D gene is possibly TRBD1 (6 bases). Germline CDR1 is SGHRS and CDR2 is YFSETQ. V lost 7 bases and J 7 bases, leaving 24 bases between the germline ends. This CDR3 spans 15 amino acids. CDR3 region: CASRIGLSGADEQYF. CDR3 DNA sequence: TGCGCCAGCCGAATCGGTTTGTCAGGGGCTGATGAGCAGTACTTC.

The chain has TRBV9 and TRBJ2-5, with a tentative D call TRBD1 (5 bases). The CDR3 consists of 13 residues. Trimming stripped 1 base from V and 5 bases from J, with 9 bases between. Germline V gene lookup returns CDR1 SGDLS and CDR2 YYNGEE. CDR3 DNA sequence: TGTGCCAGCAGCGTACGAAGGGGTGAGACCCAGTACTTC. It specifies CASSVRRGETQYF.